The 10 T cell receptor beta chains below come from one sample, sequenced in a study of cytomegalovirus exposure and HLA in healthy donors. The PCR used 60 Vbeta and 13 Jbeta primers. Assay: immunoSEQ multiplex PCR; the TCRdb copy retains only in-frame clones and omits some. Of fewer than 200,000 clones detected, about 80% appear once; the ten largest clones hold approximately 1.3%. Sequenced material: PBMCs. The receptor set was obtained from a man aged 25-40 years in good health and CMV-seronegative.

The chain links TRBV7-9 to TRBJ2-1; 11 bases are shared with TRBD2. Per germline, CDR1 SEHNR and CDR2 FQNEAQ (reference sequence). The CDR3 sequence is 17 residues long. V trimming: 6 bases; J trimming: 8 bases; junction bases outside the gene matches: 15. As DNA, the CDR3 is TGTGCCAGCAGTTCGACCCTTAGCGGGAGGGCCGTCGATGAGCAGTTCTTC. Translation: CASSSTLSGRAVDEQFF.

The CDR3: CAWRLAGGLETQYF. In nucleotides, the CDR3 is TGTGCCTGGAGGTTAGCGGGGGGTTTGGAGACCCAGTACTTC. This rearrangement joins TRBV30 to TRBJ2-5, with 10 positions matching TRBD2. The CDR3 runs 14 residues. J was trimmed by 5 bases and V by 3 bases; bases with no gene match: 6. CDR1 and CDR2 from the germline V gene are GTSNPN and SVGIG (reference sequence).

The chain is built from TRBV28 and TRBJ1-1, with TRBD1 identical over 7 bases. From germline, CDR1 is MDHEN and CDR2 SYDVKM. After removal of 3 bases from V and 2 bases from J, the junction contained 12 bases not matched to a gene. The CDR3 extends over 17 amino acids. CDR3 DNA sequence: TGTGCCAGCAGTTTTTATGGGGCAGGGGGTATAAACACTGAAGCTTTCTTT. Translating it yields CASSFYGAGGINTEAFF.

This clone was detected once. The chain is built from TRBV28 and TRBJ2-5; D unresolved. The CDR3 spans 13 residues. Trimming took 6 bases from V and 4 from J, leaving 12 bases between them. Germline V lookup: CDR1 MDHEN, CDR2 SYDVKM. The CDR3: CASSSTQRETQYF. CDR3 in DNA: TGTGCCAGCAGCTCCACTCAACGAGAGACCCAGTACTTC.

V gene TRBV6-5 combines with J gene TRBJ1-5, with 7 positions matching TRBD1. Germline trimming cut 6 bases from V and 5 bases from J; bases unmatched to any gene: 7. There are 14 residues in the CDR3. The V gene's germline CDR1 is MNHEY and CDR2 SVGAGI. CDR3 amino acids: CASSRRQGHQPQHF. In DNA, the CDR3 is TGTGCCAGCAGCCGACGACAGGGTCATCAGCCCCAGCATTTT.

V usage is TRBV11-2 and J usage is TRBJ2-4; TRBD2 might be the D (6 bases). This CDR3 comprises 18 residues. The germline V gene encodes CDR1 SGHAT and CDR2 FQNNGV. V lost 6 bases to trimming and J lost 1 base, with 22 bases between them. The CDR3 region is CASSVRLSSELAKNIQYF. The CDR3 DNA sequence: TGTGCCAGCAGTGTGAGGCTGTCTAGCGAACTGGCCAAAAACATTCAGTACTTC.

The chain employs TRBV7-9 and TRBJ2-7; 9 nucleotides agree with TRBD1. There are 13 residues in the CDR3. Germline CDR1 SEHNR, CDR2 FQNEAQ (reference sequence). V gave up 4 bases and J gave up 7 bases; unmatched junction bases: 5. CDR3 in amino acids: CASSWGTGLEQYF. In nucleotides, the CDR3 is TGTGCCAGCAGCTGGGGGACAGGGCTAGAGCAGTACTTC.

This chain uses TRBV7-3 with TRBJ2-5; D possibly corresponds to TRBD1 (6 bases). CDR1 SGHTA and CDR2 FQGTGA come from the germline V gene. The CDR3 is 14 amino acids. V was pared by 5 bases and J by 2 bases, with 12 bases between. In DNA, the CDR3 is TGTGCCAGCAGCGTTGGGGGCCCGCAAGAGACCCAGTACTTC. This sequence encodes CASSVGGPQETQYF.

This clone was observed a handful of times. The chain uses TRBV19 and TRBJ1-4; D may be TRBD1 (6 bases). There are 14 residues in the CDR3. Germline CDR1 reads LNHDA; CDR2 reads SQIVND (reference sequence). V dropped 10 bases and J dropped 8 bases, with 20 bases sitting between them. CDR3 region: CATRYSGGREKLFF. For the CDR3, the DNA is TGTGCCACCAGATATTCGGGGGGGCGCGAAAAACTGTTTTTT.

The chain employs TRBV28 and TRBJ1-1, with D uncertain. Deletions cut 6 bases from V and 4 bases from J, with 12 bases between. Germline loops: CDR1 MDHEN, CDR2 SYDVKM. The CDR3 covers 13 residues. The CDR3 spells CASSLQSLTEAFF. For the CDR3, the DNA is TGTGCCAGCAGCTTACAGTCTCTCACTGAAGCTTTCTTT. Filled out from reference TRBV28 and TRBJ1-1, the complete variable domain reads DVKVTQSSRYLVKRTGEKVFLECVQDMDHENMFWYRQDPGLGLRLIYFSYDVKMKEKGDIPEGYSVSREKKERFSLILESASTNQTSMYLCASSLQSLTEAFFGQGTRLTVV.